This T cell receptor (beta chain) was found in a study of T cells in Graves' hyperthyroidism and ophthalmopathy (dated by TCRdb to 2018 to 2020). Notes on the research overall: Peripheral blood samples were taken at the time of initial diagnosis, prior to any treatment. To identify distinguishing TCR V-J signatures, a discovery cohort of some 100 patients was used, comprising fewer than 45 with Graves' ophthalmopathy and 55 to 65 with stable Graves' hyperthyroidism. Whether ophthalmopathy could be predicted prospectively was tested in an independent validation cohort made up of roughly 20 hyperthyroidism patients plus 17 patients who later progressed to ophthalmopathy. For training and testing, the 100 or so patients in the discovery cohort were randomly divided in a 7:3 ratio. The study also compared thyroid tissue and blood T-cell repertoires from about six Graves' hyperthyroidism patients. After blood sampling, hyperthyroidism patients were treated with methimazole at a starting dose of 30 mg daily, and ophthalmopathy patients were treated with high-dose intravenous methylprednisolone. The paper reports TCR Vbeta CDR3 sequencing of approximately 140 peripheral blood samples: around 41 ophthalmopathy, under 85 hyperthyroidism and roughly 17 progressor patients.

The TCR beta CDR3 regions were amplified from the RNA transcripts. For the first round of RT-PCR on the TCR CDR3, the HTBI primer set was used together with the Qiagen OneStep RT-PCR kit. Libraries were constructed in a second round of multiplex PCR, after which size selection and purification were carried out. Sequencing of the libraries was done on an Illumina HiSeq2000 using paired-end 100 bp reads. On the authors' methods: SOAPnuke was used to process the raw data, throwing out any read that contained adapters or uncalled bases, had a mean Phred below 15, or lacked an exact constant-primer or identifier match. COPE v1.2.5 was used to merge the high-quality paired reads, and each unique nucleotide sequence was defined as a clonotype. MiTCR v1.1 was used to align the clonotypes against IMGT TRBV, TRBD and TRBJ reference segments. The analysis included only V-J combinations with a frequency above 0.0001, which together covered approximately 99% of the repertoires. A TCS score was defined as the ratio between F50 (clonal expansion) and ExV (chaos), using BLOSUM62-based TCRdist between CDR3 peptides within each V-J. Welch's t-statistics and random forest reduced around 510 V-J features to about 12, which were used in a naive Bayes classifier (R e1071). The public reads were run again by TCRdb, first through fastp at Q25 and then through MiXCR, and only productive beta chains were kept. One record per CDR3 amino acid sequence lists the most common genes and DNA. For this entry, the V and J calls and clone size follow TCRdb and not the study's own pipeline. The sample table records hundreds of thousands of distinct CDR3 sequences; over 12% of these occur just once. Under 15% of the sample comes from the top ten.

General conclusions and limits of the study: In validation, progression to ophthalmopathy was predicted by the model with about 70% sensitivity and 72% to 80% specificity, a median of 6.5 months before onset. Most expanded thyroid clonotypes (frequency above 0.001) were also found in blood, which suggests that blood repertoires may mirror thyroid immune responses. No statistical method was used to set the sample size in advance, and investigators knew the group allocation. Ophthalmopathy was separated from stable hyperthyroidism by a 13 V-J signature model, with approximately 85% sensitivity and roughly 84% specificity obtained in cross-validation and 80%/75% obtained in testing.

Moderately to severely active disease, a Clinical Activity Score of at least 3, a NOSPECS grade of at least 4, and a duration under 3 months were present in ophthalmopathy patients. Exclusion was applied to patients with uncontrolled infections, other autoimmune diseases, pregnancy or lactation. Clinical symptoms, serum thyroxine and TRAb, thyroid ultrasound, and orbital computed tomography formed the basis for the diagnoses. PBMCs were separated from 10 ml of fresh peripheral blood using Ficoll-Paque density gradient centrifugation. Total RNA was extracted with Trizol reagent, and quality was checked on an Agilent 2100 Bioanalyzer. CDR1 SEHNR and CDR2 FQNEAQ are derived from the germline V gene (reference sequence). Taken from cysteine to phenylalanine, the CDR3 has 14 residues. The retained sequence is limited to the CDR3, 42 bases, with the frame set at the first base. This clonotype occurred a few times. Its cognate antigen has yet to be identified. No much larger clone exists at a distance of one base, and base qualities are not known.

This clonotype originated in a man between 18 and 35 years old with Graves' ophthalmopathy. Rearrangement joined TRBV7-9 to TRBJ1-1; no D gene is confidently identified. Input material: blood. The sequenced DNA: TGTGCAGCCCACGTTGAGCCAGGGAACACTGAAGCTTTCTTT. Translated, it gives CAAHVEPGNTEAFF.